Sequencing of this TCR beta chain was carried out in a study of graft-versus-host responses after intestinal transplantation. For this clone: Its antigen is unknown.

Sequencing used immunoSEQ multiplex PCR; TCRdb keeps in-frame clones, though not all of them. The sample yields over 100,000 clones, about 90% seen once. This CDR3 region has 15 residues. Germline CDR1 and CDR2: LNHDA and SQIVND (reference sequence). After removal of 9 bases from V and 3 bases from J, the junction contained 14 bases not matched to a gene. The chain couples TRBV19 to TRBJ2-7; 7 positions match TRBD1. The TCR was taken from a human donor who received an intestinal transplant. Here the sequenced sample was unstimulated CD4+ T cells sorted from spleen or lymph node cells, taken before intestinal transplant. In DNA form, the CDR3 reads TGTGCCAGCAGTCCCGTCCCGACAGGGCTCTACGAGCAGTACTTC. Residues: CASSPVPTGLYEQYF.